The clone carrying this TCR beta chain was detected a few times. What it recognizes is unknown. The data derive from a study of CD8 T cells in ankylosing spondylitis. CDR1 and CDR2 from the germline V gene are DFQATT and SNEGSKA (reference sequence). Trimming at V came to 3 bases and at J to 8 bases, leaving 21 bases not matched to a gene. The CDR3 spans 17 residues. TCRdb redid the calling of the 5' RACE reads with MiXCR, one entry per CDR3 protein. The sample lists about 360,000 distinct CDR3 sequences, roughly 14% occurring once. Study-level findings and limits: One TCR beta motif, made up of roughly 8 highly homologous variants, appeared characteristic of ankylosing spondylitis blood.

The specimen was blood, either unsorted or a sorted T cell fraction (not recorded which). The chain uses TRBV20-1 and TRBJ2-5; 7 bases are shared with TRBD1. The TCR sequence derives from a male donor with ankylosing spondylitis or in good health (not recorded which). The CDR3 loop reads CSASIGTESLLKSTQYF. Here the CDR3 DNA reads TGCAGTGCTAGTATTGGGACAGAATCGCTACTTAAGAGCACCCAGTACTTC.